The next 9 T cell receptor beta chains were all read from a single sample in a study of cytomegalovirus exposure and HLA in healthy donors (dated by TCRdb to 2015 to 2018). Library construction relied on the immunoSEQ multiplex PCR assay. A mixture of 60 forward primers for TCR Vbeta segments and 13 reverse primers for TCR Jbeta segments was used in the multiplex PCR. The table comes from immuneACCESS by way of TCRdb, which keeps in-frame sequences with V and J called. Part of the clones is missing from these tables; in studies checked, under half for an unresolved V gene and the rest for unknown reasons. Here the sample has roughly 100,000 clones; approximately 71% occur a single time. The top ten clones comprise 2.5% of the sample. The sequenced sample was PBMCs. The receptors shown here come from a man aged 40-49 years in good health and CMV-seronegative.

The gene calls are TRBV4-1 and TRBJ2-3; 11 bases map to TRBD2. Germline values: CDR1 MGHRA, CDR2 YSYEKL. The CDR3 spans 18 residues. The V and J ends lost 1 base and 2 bases, in that order; junction bases with no gene match: 8. The CDR3 coding sequence is TGCGCCAGCAGCCAAGCATCCTTAGCGGGGGGGCCCACAGATACGCAGTATTTT. Its translation: CASSQASLAGGPTDTQYF.

A single count supports this clone. Written as DNA, the CDR3 is TGTGCCAGCAGCGAACGGGGGGACATCCGGAGTTTGGGGGAGCTGTTTTTT. This encodes CASSERGDIRSLGELFF. The chain uses TRBV9 and TRBJ2-2; D may be TRBD2 (7 bases). Deletions cut 3 bases from V and 8 bases from J, with 23 bases between. The CDR3 has 17 residues. Germline-derived CDR1 and CDR2 are SGDLS and YYNGEE.

Details on this clone: One end of the junction is discordant with germline, which a read error may explain. V gene TRBV7-9 combines with J gene TRBJ2-5, with 12 positions matching TRBD2. Germline V lookup: CDR1 SEHNR, CDR2 FQNEAQ (reference sequence). The CDR3 spans 17 residues. The CDR3 DNA reads TGTTCCAGCAGCTTAGTATCTAGCGGGGGGGCTGTGGAGACCCAGTACTTC. It specifies CSSSLVSSGGAVETQYF.

The chain uses TRBV5-1 and TRBJ1-2; D is ambiguous. CDR3 length: 14 residues. Per the germline V gene, CDR1 is SGHRS and CDR2 is YFSETQ. V lost 1 base and J lost 8, with 15 bases in between. The CDR3 spells CASSLSDGDSGYTF. CDR3 nucleotide sequence: TGCGCCAGCAGCTTGTCTGATGGAGATTCGGGCTACACCTTC.

The count of this clone is one. The genes are TRBV13 and TRBJ1-2; D perhaps matches TRBD1 (5 bases). The CDR3 is 14 residues long. Germline lookup yields CDR1 PRHDT and CDR2 FYEKMQ (reference sequence). The ends were cut back, 4 bases at V and 4 bases at J, with 13 bases in the middle. The CDR3 nucleotides are TGTGCCAGCAGCTCAGACAGACACTCCTATGGCTACACCTTC. It encodes CASSSDRHSYGYTF. Full variable domain (rest looked up from reference TRBV13 and TRBJ1-2): AAGVIQSPRHLIKEKRETATLKCYPIPRHDTVYWYQQGPGQDPQFLISFYEKMQSDKGSIPDRFSAQQFSDYHSELNMSSLELGDSALYFCASSSDRHSYGYTFGSGTRLTVV.

In its sample, this clone was seen a few times. The chain carries TRBV28 and TRBJ1-4; 7 bases match TRBD1. Germline CDR1 is MDHEN and CDR2 is SYDVKM. J was trimmed by 0 bases and V by 9 bases; bases with no gene match: 7. This CDR3 has 15 amino acids. The CDR3 spells CASRQGPATNEKLFF. The CDR3 bases are TGTGCCAGTCGACAGGGACCTGCAACTAATGAAAAACTGTTTTTT.

This chain joins TRBV6-6 and TRBJ2-3; weak D call: TRBD1 (6 bases). CDR3 size: 15 residues. Trimming stripped 0 bases from V and 0 bases from J, with 7 bases between. Germline CDR1 MNHNY, CDR2 SVGAGI (reference sequence). The CDR3 sequence: CASSYSGQSTDTQYF. As DNA, the CDR3 is TGTGCCAGCAGTTACTCCGGACAGAGCACAGATACGCAGTATTTT.

The chain uses TRBV18 and TRBJ2-7; TRBD2 matches 7 bases. The germline CDR1 and CDR2 sequences are KGHSH and LQKENI. V lost 4 bases and J lost 3; bases outside the gene matches: 6. The CDR3 has 14 residues. DNA for the CDR3: TGTGCCAGCTCACTCCCGGGACTACACTACGAGCAGTACTTC. Amino acid sequence: CASSLPGLHYEQYF. Supplemented by reference TRBV18 and TRBJ2-7, the full variable domain reads NAGVMQNPRHLVRRRGQEARLRCSPMKGHSHVYWYRQLPEEGLKFMVYLQKENIIDESGMPKERFSAEFPKEGPSILRIQQVVRGDSAAYFCASSLPGLHYEQYFGPGTRLTVT.

In its sample, this clone was seen once. V usage is TRBV29-1 and J usage is TRBJ1-2, with D possibly matching TRBD1 (5 bases). V was pared by 3 bases and J by 5 bases, with 13 bases between. Germline CDR1 is SQVTM and CDR2 is ANQGSEA. This CDR3 contains 13 residues. Written as DNA, the CDR3 is TGCAGCGTTGAGGAGGGGAGAGGTTATGGCTACACCTTC. Its protein is CSVEEGRGYGYTF.